The TCR beta chain under discussion was sequenced for a study of T cells after yellow fever vaccination. MiXCR, run by TCRdb on the 5' RACE reads, gives a single entry per CDR3 protein. The data hold tens of thousands of distinct CDR3 sequences, with roughly 7.7% observed a single time. General study findings and limits: In post-booster samples, most primary-vaccination clones reappeared (just under 98% CD4, about 90% CD8).

This clonotype has only a few counts. As yet, its antigen is unknown. The CDR3 loop spans 16 amino acids. Germline lookup yields CDR1 LNHDA and CDR2 SQIVND (reference sequence). Trimming took 4 bases from V and 7 from J; bases not matched to a gene: 8. The V and J genes are TRBV19 and TRBJ2-2; the match to TRBD2 covers 11 bases. The origin of this receptor is a young man who received the YFV17D yellow fever vaccine. The sequenced sample was CD8+ T cells sorted from PBMCs, obtained on the day of the yellow fever booster vaccination. CDR3 DNA sequence: TGTGCCAGTAGTAGGGGACTAGCGGTCGACTTCGGGGAGCTGTTTTTT. Amino acids: CASSRGLAVDFGELFF.